The 32 T cell receptor beta chains presented below share a single source sample, sequenced in a study of immune heterogeneity within non-small cell lung tumors. At around 600 ng per sample, bulk tumor genomic DNA provided the template. Multiple widely separated biopsies were taken from each primary tumor at surgery. Patients with untreated, newly diagnosed non-small cell lung cancer underwent curative surgery. Amplification of the TCR beta CDR3 was achieved through multiplex PCR with 32 V and 13 J primers. Via MiXCR, TCRdb re-called the multiplex PCR reads, giving one row per CDR3 protein. The sample lists some 3,500 distinct CDR3 sequences, around half seen once, with approximately 12% in the top ten. The sequencing input was lung tumor tissue. These receptor sequences come from a man aged 55 to 70 with non-small cell lung cancer.

By frequency in the sample, this clonotype is medium-sized. CDR3 in DNA: TGTGCCAGCAGCTTAGCGACTAGCAGGGGGGAGCTGTTTTTT. It specifies CASSLATSRGELFF. The chain has TRBV7-9 and TRBJ2-2, with 7 nucleotides matching TRBD2. Trimming cost V 0 bases and J 8 bases; bases outside gene matches: 3. The CDR3 extends over 14 amino acids. Per the germline V gene, CDR1 is SEHNR and CDR2 is FQNEAQ (reference sequence). Full variable domain (outside the CDR3, taken from reference TRBV7-9 and TRBJ2-2): DTGVSQNPRHKITKRGQNVTFRCDPISEHNRLYWYRQTLGQGPEFLTYFQNEAQLEKSRLLSDRFSAERPKGSFSTLEIQRTEQGDSAMYLCASSLATSRGELFFGEGSRLTVL.

By its share, this clonotype is medium-sized (0.01 to 0.1%). This chain uses TRBV6-1 with TRBJ2-5; 8 positions match TRBD2. Germline CDR1 and CDR2: MNHNS and SASEGT. The CDR3 spans 13 residues. Trimming took 4 bases from V and 4 from J; bases not matched to a gene: 2. CDR3 sequence: CASSGTSRETQYF. The CDR3 bases are TGTGCCAGCAGTGGGACTAGCAGAGAGACCCAGTACTTC.

This clonotype showed up just a few times. J is TRBJ1-1 and V is TRBV6-1; TRBD1 matches at 9 bases. The CDR3 is 15 residues long. The germline CDR1 and CDR2 sequences are MNHNS and SASEGT. The V and J ends lost 5 bases and 5 bases, in that order; junction bases with no gene match: 9. Written as DNA, the CDR3 is TGTGCCAGCAGTCAAAACAGGGGGCGCTGGACTGAAGCTTTCTTT. The encoded protein is CASSQNRGRWTEAFF.

The rearrangement joins TRBV27 to TRBJ2-3, with 9 positions matching TRBD2. CDR1 is MNHEY, CDR2 SMNVEV, per germline (reference sequence). With 5 bases clipped from V and 4 bases from J, the junction kept 10 bases outside the gene matches. The CDR3 covers 16 residues. CDR3: CASSRAGGPLPDTQYF. The DNA for the CDR3 is TGTGCCAGCAGTCGGGCGGGAGGGCCGCTACCAGATACGCAGTATTTT.

The rearrangement uses TRBV27 and TRBJ2-7; 10 bases agree with TRBD2. The length of the CDR3 is 15 residues. The junction had 6 bases not matched to a gene; V was cut back by 3 bases and J by 4 bases. CDR1 MNHEY and CDR2 SMNVEV come from the germline V gene (reference sequence). In DNA, the CDR3 is TGTGCCAGCAGTTTCACTAGCGGGAAGGGGTACGAGCAGTACTTC. Encoded protein: CASSFTSGKGYEQYF.

The chain joins TRBV3-1 to TRBJ2-7, with D unclear. Per germline, CDR1 LGHDT and CDR2 YNNKEL (reference sequence). V was cut by 4 bases and J by 2 bases, with 6 bases left in between. This CDR3 region has 12 residues. CDR3 sequence reads: CASSRKAYEQYF. The CDR3 region has the DNA TGTGCCAGCAGCCGGAAGGCCTACGAGCAGTACTTC.

The chain employs TRBV12-3 or TRBV12-4 and TRBJ2-5; perhaps TRBD2 as D (6 bases). V was cut by 3 bases and J by 5 bases, with 10 bases left in between. CDR3 length: 13 residues. The CDR3 DNA reads TGTGCCAGCAGTTTGCCAGGGAGGGAGACCCAGTACTTC. It specifies CASSLPGRETQYF.

This clonotype qualifies as medium-sized (0.01 to 0.1%). The genes are TRBV6-4 and TRBJ2-3; D gene unclear. V was pared by 4 bases and J by 1 base, with 9 bases between. Looked up from germline, CDR1 is MRHNA and CDR2 is SNTAGT. The CDR3 length is 14 residues. CDR3 loop: CASSGEECTDTQYF. The CDR3 coding sequence is TGTGCCAGCAGTGGAGAGGAATGCACAGATACGCAGTATTTT.

Notes on this clonotype: A much more abundant neighbour one base away suggests this may be a read error. V gene TRBV7-2 combines with J gene TRBJ2-3, with 14 bases identical to TRBD2. Germline values: CDR1 SGHTA, CDR2 FQGNSA. The J segment lost 4 bases and the V segment lost 7 bases, leaving 4 bases of the junction unmatched. The CDR3 totals 15 residues. CDR3 region: CASNQTSGRADTQYF. The DNA of the CDR3 is TGTGCCAGCAACCAGACTAGCGGGAGGGCAGATACGCAGTATTTT.

V is TRBV5-1 and J is TRBJ2-1; weak D call: TRBD2 (7 bases). The CDR3 covers 17 residues. V was trimmed by 4 bases and J by 0 bases, leaving 17 bases between them. The germline gives CDR1 SGHRS, CDR2 YFSETQ. For the CDR3, the DNA is TGCGCCAGCAGCGGGGGTGGGGGGGCTAGCTCCTACAATGAGCAGTTCTTC. Protein product: CASSGGGGASSYNEQFF.

By share, this clonotype counts as large. J is TRBJ2-7 and V is TRBV27, with 13 bases lining up with TRBD2. Trimming removed 5 bases from V and 4 bases from J; junction bases left unmatched: 8. The CDR3 extends over 16 amino acids. Germline-derived CDR1 and CDR2 are MNHEY and SMNVEV (reference sequence). This chain's CDR3 is CASSRLLAGGPYEQYF. The CDR3 nucleotides are TGTGCCAGCAGTCGATTACTAGCGGGAGGGCCTTACGAGCAGTACTTC.

Sample share makes this clonotype medium-sized. This chain joins TRBV6-1 and TRBJ1-1; TRBD1 aligns across 12 bases. This CDR3 comprises 16 residues. Germline V lookup: CDR1 MNHNS, CDR2 SASEGT. Trimming removed 5 bases from V and 0 bases from J; junction bases left unmatched: 4. The CDR3 spells CASSRDRGLMNTEAFF. CDR3 DNA sequence: TGTGCCAGCAGTAGGGACAGGGGGCTCATGAACACTGAAGCTTTCTTT.

In its sample, this clonotype ranks as large. The rearrangement joins TRBV12-3 or TRBV12-4 to TRBJ2-2; 12 bases line up with TRBD2. The length of the CDR3 is 18 residues. Trimming took 2 bases from V and 6 from J; bases not matched to a gene: 10. The CDR3 is CASSLWTSGANIPGELFF. In DNA form, the CDR3 reads TGTGCCAGCAGTTTATGGACTAGCGGGGCCAATATCCCCGGGGAGCTGTTTTTT.

The chain couples TRBV6-2 or TRBV6-3 to TRBJ2-1; 10 nucleotides agree with TRBD2. V lost 5 bases to trimming and J lost 5 bases; unmatched junction nucleotides: 9. This CDR3 has 16 residues. CDR1 MNHEY and CDR2 SVGEGT come from the germline V gene. Here the CDR3 reads CASSSNSGRPHNEQFF. For the CDR3, the DNA is TGTGCCAGCAGTAGCAATAGCGGGAGGCCCCACAATGAGCAGTTCTTC.

On this clonotype itself: This likely comes from a read error, as the CDR3 has no conserved phenylalanine or tryptophan at its end. The DNA is omitted, as the CDR3 cannot be located on it reliably, and the CDR3 follows TCRdb's listing. The chain carries TRBV6-1 and TRBJ2-3; the DNA was not compared with TRBD2, the D call given in the table. CDR1 and CDR2 from the germline V gene are MNHNS and SASEGT. With termini counted, the CDR3 has 18 amino acids. The CDR3 protein is CASRVLASGSSYEQYVGP.

The V and J genes are TRBV20-1 and TRBJ2-6; D gene ambiguous. CDR1 and CDR2 from the germline V gene are DFQATT and SNEGSKA (reference sequence). V was clipped by 3 bases and J by 1 base, with 16 bases between them. The CDR3 sequence is 17 residues long. As DNA, the CDR3 is TGCAGTGCTAGCGAACCCGAGAAACTGTCTGGGGCCAACGTCCTGACTTTC. This codes for CSASEPEKLSGANVLTF.

This chain connects TRBV6-4 to TRBJ1-6; D is unresolved. Germline-derived CDR1 and CDR2 are MRHNA and SNTAGT. This CDR3 has 12 amino acids. V lost 4 bases and J lost 7, with 5 bases in between. The CDR3 here is CASSVGNSPLHF. In DNA, the CDR3 is TGTGCCAGCAGTGTCGGAAATTCACCCCTCCACTTT.

V usage is TRBV7-9 and J usage is TRBJ2-5, with D perhaps matching TRBD2 (6 bases). The V gene lost 6 bases and the J gene lost 5 bases, with 13 bases spanning the gap. CDR1 and CDR2 from the germline V gene are SEHNR and FQNEAQ (reference sequence). There are 13 residues in the CDR3. Written as DNA, the CDR3 is TGTGCCAGCAGTAGCGGAGCTAAGGAGACCCAGTACTTC. Protein sequence: CASSSGAKETQYF.

By its share, this clonotype is large. The chain links TRBV6-5 to TRBJ1-6; 7 nucleotides align to TRBD1. Germline V gene sequence: CDR1 MNHEY, CDR2 SVGAGI. V lost 2 bases, J lost 7 bases, and 2 bases stayed unmatched. The CDR3 covers 14 residues. CDR3 bases: TGTGCCAGCAGTTACCGACAGGGAAATTCACCCCTCCACTTT. The encoded protein is CASSYRQGNSPLHF.

The genes are TRBV28 and TRBJ2-7; D may be TRBD1 or TRBD2 (5 bases each). Trimming pared 6 bases from V and 5 bases from J, leaving 17 bases between. The CDR3 length is 14 residues. Germline CDR1 reads MDHEN; CDR2 reads SYDVKM. CDR3 amino acids: CASRPLSRGHEQYF. Here the CDR3 DNA reads TGTGCCAGCAGACCTCTTTCCCGGGGACACGAGCAGTACTTC.

This clonotype is deemed medium-sized. The genes are TRBV19 and TRBJ2-5; 8 nucleotides match TRBD2. The CDR3 totals 14 residues. After removal of 4 bases from V and 5 bases from J, the junction contained 6 bases not matched to a gene. The germline gives CDR1 LNHDA, CDR2 SQIVND (reference sequence). The CDR3 spells CASSTGGAGETQYF. Written as DNA, the CDR3 is TGTGCCAGTAGTACGGGGGGGGCCGGGGAGACCCAGTACTTC.

This clonotype rates as medium-sized. The chain links TRBV11-3 to TRBJ2-5, with D possibly called TRBD1 or TRBD2 (5 bases each). The CDR3 runs 14 residues. Trimming pared 1 base from V and 7 bases from J, leaving 13 bases between. Germline CDR1 is SGHNT and CDR2 is YENEEA. CDR3 in DNA: TGTGCCAGCAGCTTAGGGGGACCCCGCGGGACCCAGTACTTC. This translates into CASSLGGPRGTQYF.

The V call is TRBV7-9, the J call TRBJ1-6; possible D gene TRBD1, 6 bases. Trimming cost V 8 bases and J 6 bases, with 14 bases left between them. Germline V lookup: CDR1 SEHNR, CDR2 FQNEAQ (reference sequence). CDR3 length equals 14 residues. CDR3 DNA: TGTGCCAGCCGGACAGAGGGCGCTAATTCACCCCTCCACTTT. Its translation: CASRTEGANSPLHF.

The chain combines TRBV12-3 or TRBV12-4 with TRBJ2-7; 10 bases line up with TRBD1. V shed 5 bases, J shed 3 bases, and the junction held 4 bases outside the gene matches. The CDR3 is 14 amino acids. For the CDR3, the DNA is TGTGCCAGCAGTATCCGGGACAGGGGCTACGAGCAGTACTTC. It translates to CASSIRDRGYEQYF.

This clonotype has only one observation. A much larger clone differs by one base, so this may be a read error. The rearrangement joins TRBV20-1 to TRBJ2-5; TRBD2 might be the D (5 bases). CDR1 is DFQATT, CDR2 SNEGSKA, per germline (reference sequence). The CDR3 is 14 amino acids. Trimming left V 1 base short and J 5 bases short, with 14 bases between. The CDR3 coding sequence is TGCAGTGCTAGAGGTTGGAGGTCCGAGGAGACCCAGTACTTC. The encoded protein is CSARGWRSEETQYF.

This clonotype has a single count. The CDR3 DNA is TGTGCCAGCAGCCAAGTTTCCGGGGTCTCGGAGCAGTACTTC. Translation: CASSQVSGVSEQYF. The chain uses TRBV4-2 and TRBJ2-7; possible D gene TRBD2, 5 bases. This CDR3 region has 14 residues. Germline V gene data show CDR1 as LGHNA and CDR2 as YNFKEQ. Between the trimmed V and J ends, which lost 1 base and 7 bases, there was a span of 14 bases.

This clonotype is classed as medium-sized. The gene calls are TRBV7-8 and TRBJ2-5; D is ambiguous. Germline CDR1 and CDR2: SGHVS and FQNEAQ. Trimming cost V 8 bases and J 8 bases, with 15 bases left between them. The CDR3 is 12 residues long. CDR3 amino acids: CASRSRQSTQYF. CDR3 DNA: TGTGCCAGCCGATCCAGACAAAGTACCCAGTACTTC.

This clonotype is large (0.1 to 1%) in the sample. The chain employs TRBV11-3 and TRBJ2-7, with D tentatively TRBD2 (5 bases). The CDR3 is 16 amino acids. Trimming removed 1 base at V and 0 bases at J, with 13 bases between. The germline V gene encodes CDR1 SGHNT and CDR2 YENEEA. CDR3 nucleotides: TGTGCCAGCAGCTTAGGGGCCAGCCGGGACTCCTACGAGCAGTACTTC. It translates to CASSLGASRDSYEQYF.

This clonotype is termed medium-sized. This sequence joins TRBV27 and TRBJ2-3, with 7 bases fitting TRBD2. The J segment lost 4 bases and the V segment lost 7 bases, leaving 11 bases of the junction unmatched. CDR3 length: 15 residues. The germline V gene encodes CDR1 MNHEY and CDR2 SMNVEV (reference sequence). The CDR3 spells CASTSNGRFSDTQYF. CDR3 coding DNA: TGTGCCAGCACCTCCAACGGGAGGTTTTCAGATACGCAGTATTTT.

This clonotype is labeled as medium-sized. The chain joins TRBV5-1 to TRBJ1-1; D remains unclear. Germline CDR1 SGHRS, CDR2 YFSETQ. Trimming took 5 bases from V and 4 from J, leaving 12 bases between them. The CDR3 runs 13 residues. CDR3 in DNA: TGCGCCAGCAGACCGACGTGGGGCACTGAAGCTTTCTTT. Residues: CASRPTWGTEAFF.

By proportion, this clonotype is large. The chain employs TRBV6-2 or TRBV6-3 and TRBJ2-7; 13 bases map to TRBD2. The CDR3 is 14 amino acids. Looked up from germline, CDR1 is MNHEY and CDR2 is SVGEGT. The ends lost 6 bases at V and 5 bases at J; junction bases unmatched: 4. DNA of the CDR3: TGTGCCAGCAGAGGACTAGCGGGAGTGAACGAGCAGTACGTC. It codes for CASRGLAGVNEQYV.

The rearrangement joins TRBV6-5 to TRBJ1-4, with TRBD1 matching 7 bases. The CDR3 runs 16 residues. The V gene's germline CDR1 is MNHEY and CDR2 SVGAGI. After removal of 2 bases from V and 6 bases from J, the junction contained 9 bases not matched to a gene. CDR3 DNA: TGTGCCAGCAGTTACGACTCCCCCGGGACAGATGAAAAACTGTTTTTT. Protein product: CASSYDSPGTDEKLFF.